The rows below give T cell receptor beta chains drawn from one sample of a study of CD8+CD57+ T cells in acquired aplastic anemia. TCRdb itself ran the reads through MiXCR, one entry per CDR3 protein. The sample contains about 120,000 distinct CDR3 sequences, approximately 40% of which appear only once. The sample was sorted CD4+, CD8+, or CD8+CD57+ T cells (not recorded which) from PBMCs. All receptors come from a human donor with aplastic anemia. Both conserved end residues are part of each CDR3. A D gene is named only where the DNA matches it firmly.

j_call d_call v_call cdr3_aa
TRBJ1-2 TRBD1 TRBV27 CASTHLAQTGEYTF
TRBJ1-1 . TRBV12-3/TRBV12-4 CASSPRGLNTEAFF
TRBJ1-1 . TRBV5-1 CASSRNREWSEAFF
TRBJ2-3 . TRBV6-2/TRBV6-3 CASSTQRLTDTQYF
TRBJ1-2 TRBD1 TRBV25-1 CASSDSSRGEMYTF
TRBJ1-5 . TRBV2 CASSLTTGPGQPQHF
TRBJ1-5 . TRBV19 CASEGRSQHF
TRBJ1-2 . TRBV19 CASSTSPGPRSGGYTF
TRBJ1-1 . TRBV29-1 CSVEVLATAFF
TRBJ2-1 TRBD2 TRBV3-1 CASSQGTSGEYNEQFF